This record concerns one T cell receptor beta chain sequence. Its antigen is currently unknown. As every portion of the isolated RNA was reverse transcribed, the sequencing read expressed TCRB transcripts. Generated by immunoSEQ multiplex PCR, the TCRdb table keeps only in-frame clones and is missing some. In the table there are 620,000 or so clones, around a sixth of which are singletons. This sample stems from a study of beta chain features in type 1 diabetes. Study conclusions and caveats: Patients and controls would be equally affected if PCR favored shorter templates. Researchers reported that naive, central memory and Treg TCRB repertoires appeared more similar in patients than in healthy donors.

The CDR3 runs 15 residues. V dropped 4 bases and J dropped 4 bases, with 16 bases sitting between them. CDR1 and CDR2 (germline): MNHNS, SASEGT. CD45RO/CCR7/CD25/CD127/CD95/CD27 staining was used to isolate CD4+ naive, central memory, regulatory and stem cell-like memory cells by sorting. The sequencing input was naive CD4+ T cells from blood. The chain carries TRBV6-1 and TRBJ2-5; no firm D call. This TCR came from a man between 18 and 35 years old in good health. CDR3: CASSGWGSMGETQYF. The CDR3 bases are TGTGCCAGCAGTGGCTGGGGAAGTATGGGAGAGACCCAGTACTTC.